This T cell receptor beta chain originates from a study of Ad26.COV2.S vaccination and SARS-CoV-2 variants. Overall study context: Sample donor was a member of the COV1001 Ad26.COV2.S trial arm.

V was pared by 0 bases and J by 4 bases, with 10 bases between. This CDR3 is built from 15 residues. Looked up from germline, CDR1 is SGHRS and CDR2 is YFSETQ. Indicated treatment: around 19 received Ad26.COV2.S at low or high dose, single or two shots; about 5 received placebo; per-sample allocation not given. All samples were drawn on day 63, counting from the first vaccine or placebo injection. Generated by immunoSEQ multiplex PCR, the TCRdb table keeps only in-frame clones and is missing some. This sample yields roughly 350,000 clones, of which around nine tenths are seen a single time; about 3.5% belongs to the top ten. Overall study findings and caveats: Vaccine recipients showed a spike-specific TCR breadth that was higher than in placebo recipients. Total T cell responses were possibly underestimated by TCR breadth and depth analyses. Substantial breadth was reportedly displayed by spike-specific CD8+ and CD4+ T cell responses after vaccination.

Points on this clone: Its antigen is still unknown.

The receptor was isolated from a person aged 18 to 65 who received the Ad26.COV2.S COVID-19 vaccine or a placebo. The J gene is TRBJ2-2, the V gene TRBV5-1, with unresolved D. Sequencing was performed on peripheral blood, taken in a trial of Ad26.COV2.S vaccine versus placebo. CDR3 bases: TGCGCCAGCAGCTTGGGCTCGCCGGCCACCGGGGAGCTGTTTTTT. Translated: CASSLGSPATGELFF.